The TCR beta chain described here comes from a study of cytotoxic CD8 clonotypes in ibrutinib-treated CLL. CDR1 is SGHDT and CDR2 is YYEEEE in the germline V gene. V lost 1 base to trimming and J lost 2 bases, with 6 bases between them. The CDR3 runs 13 residues. Sequenced by immunoSEQ multiplex PCR; TCRdb stores in-frame clones only, minus some. This table has roughly 250,000 clones, under 75% appearing once. The sequencing here drew on PBMCs, taken after 24 months of ibrutinib treatment. The receptor comes from a human donor with chronic lymphocytic leukemia. The rearrangement uses TRBV5-6 and TRBJ2-5; no definite D call. CDR3 region: CASSLPHQETQYF. The CDR3 nucleotides read TGTGCCAGCAGCTTGCCGCATCAAGAGACCCAGTACTTC.